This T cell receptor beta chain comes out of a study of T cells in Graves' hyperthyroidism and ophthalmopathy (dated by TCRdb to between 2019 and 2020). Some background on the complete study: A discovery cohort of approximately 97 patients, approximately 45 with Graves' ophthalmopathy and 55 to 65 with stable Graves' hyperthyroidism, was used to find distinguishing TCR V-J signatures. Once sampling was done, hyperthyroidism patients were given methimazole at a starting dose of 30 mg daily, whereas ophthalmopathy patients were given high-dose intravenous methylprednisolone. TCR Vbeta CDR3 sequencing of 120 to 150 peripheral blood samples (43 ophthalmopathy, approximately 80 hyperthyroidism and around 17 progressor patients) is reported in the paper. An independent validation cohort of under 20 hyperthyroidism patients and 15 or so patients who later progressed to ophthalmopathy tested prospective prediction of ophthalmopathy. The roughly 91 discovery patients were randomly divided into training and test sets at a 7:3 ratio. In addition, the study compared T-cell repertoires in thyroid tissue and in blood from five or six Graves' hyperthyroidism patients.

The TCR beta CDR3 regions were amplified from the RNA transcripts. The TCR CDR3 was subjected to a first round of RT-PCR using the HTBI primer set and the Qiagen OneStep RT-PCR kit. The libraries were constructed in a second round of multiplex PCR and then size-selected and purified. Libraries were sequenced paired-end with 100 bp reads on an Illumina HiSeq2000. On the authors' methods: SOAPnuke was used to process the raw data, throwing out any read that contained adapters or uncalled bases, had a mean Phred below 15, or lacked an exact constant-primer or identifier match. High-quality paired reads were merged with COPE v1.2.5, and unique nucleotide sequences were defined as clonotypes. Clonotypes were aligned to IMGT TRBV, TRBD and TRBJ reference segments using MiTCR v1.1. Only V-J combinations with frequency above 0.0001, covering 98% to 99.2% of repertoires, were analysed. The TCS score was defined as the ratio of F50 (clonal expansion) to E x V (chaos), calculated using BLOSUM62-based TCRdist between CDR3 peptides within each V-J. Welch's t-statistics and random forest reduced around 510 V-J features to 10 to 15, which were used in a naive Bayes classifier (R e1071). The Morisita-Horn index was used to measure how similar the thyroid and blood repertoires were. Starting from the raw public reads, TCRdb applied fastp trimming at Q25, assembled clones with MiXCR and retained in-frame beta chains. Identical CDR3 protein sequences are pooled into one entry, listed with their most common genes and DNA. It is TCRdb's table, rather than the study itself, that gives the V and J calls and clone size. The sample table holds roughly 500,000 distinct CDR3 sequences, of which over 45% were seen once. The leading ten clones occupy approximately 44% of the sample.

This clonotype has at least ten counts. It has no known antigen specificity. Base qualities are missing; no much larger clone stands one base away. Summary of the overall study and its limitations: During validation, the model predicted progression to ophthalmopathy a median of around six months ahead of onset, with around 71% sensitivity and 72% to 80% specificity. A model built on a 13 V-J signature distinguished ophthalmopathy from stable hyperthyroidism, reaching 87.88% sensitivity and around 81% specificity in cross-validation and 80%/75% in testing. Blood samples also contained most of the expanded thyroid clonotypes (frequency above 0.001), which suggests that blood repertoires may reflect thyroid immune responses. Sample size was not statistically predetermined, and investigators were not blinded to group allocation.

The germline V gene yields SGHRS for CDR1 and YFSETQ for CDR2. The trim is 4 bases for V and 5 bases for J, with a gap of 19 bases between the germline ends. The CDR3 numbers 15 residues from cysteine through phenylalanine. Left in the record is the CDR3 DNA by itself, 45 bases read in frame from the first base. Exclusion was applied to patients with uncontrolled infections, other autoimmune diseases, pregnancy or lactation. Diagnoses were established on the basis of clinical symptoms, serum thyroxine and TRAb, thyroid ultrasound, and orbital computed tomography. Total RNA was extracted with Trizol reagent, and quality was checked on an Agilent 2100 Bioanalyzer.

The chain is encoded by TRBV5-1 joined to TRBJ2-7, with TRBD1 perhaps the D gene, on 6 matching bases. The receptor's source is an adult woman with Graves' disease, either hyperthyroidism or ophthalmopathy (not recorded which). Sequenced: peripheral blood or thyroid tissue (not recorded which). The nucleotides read TGCGCCAGCAGCCCTCGGGACAATCCCCCCAACGAGCAGTACTTC. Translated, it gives CASSPRDNPPNEQYF.